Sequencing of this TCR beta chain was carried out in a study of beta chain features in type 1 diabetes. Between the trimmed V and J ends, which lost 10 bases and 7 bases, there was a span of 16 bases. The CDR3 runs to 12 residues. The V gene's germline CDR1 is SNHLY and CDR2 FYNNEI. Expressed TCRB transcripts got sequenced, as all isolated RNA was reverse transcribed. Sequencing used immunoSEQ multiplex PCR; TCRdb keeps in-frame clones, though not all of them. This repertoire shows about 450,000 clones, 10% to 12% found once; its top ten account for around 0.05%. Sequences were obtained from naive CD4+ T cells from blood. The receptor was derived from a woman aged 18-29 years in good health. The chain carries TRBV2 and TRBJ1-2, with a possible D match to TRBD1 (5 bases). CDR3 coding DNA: TGTGCCAACGGGAGGGGTACGGGTGGCTACACCTTC. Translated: CANGRGTGGYTF.